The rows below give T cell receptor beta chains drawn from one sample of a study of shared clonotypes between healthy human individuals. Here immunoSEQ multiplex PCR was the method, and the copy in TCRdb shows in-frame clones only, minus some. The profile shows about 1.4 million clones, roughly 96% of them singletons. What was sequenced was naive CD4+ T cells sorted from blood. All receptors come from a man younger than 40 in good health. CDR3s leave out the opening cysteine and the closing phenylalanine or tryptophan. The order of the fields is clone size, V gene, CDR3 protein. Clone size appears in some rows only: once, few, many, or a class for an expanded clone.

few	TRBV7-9	ASSLAGSTDTQY
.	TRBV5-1	ASSLIPGQGADTQY
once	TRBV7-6	ASSLKLDRGSGNTIY
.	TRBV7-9	ASSFWARVQETQY
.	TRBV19	ASSTPGISYNEQF
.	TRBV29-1	SAWGVNTEAF
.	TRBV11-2	ASSLEGTLVYEQY
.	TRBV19	ASSSPRTGSFYEQY
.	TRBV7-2	ASSLVSSGTYNEQF
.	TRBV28	ASKISDVYGYT
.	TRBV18	ASSPKTVMNTEAF
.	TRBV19	ASSTPPRLADGSSSYNEQF
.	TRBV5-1	ASSLVIGRGITDTQY
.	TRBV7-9	ASSLYTSGGGETQY
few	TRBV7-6	ASSGWGQGLRELF
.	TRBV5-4	ASSAVGLGPGANVLT
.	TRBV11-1	ASSLKWREQETQY
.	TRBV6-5	ASSRGMNTEAF
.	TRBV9	ASSVAVRSYNEQF
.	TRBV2	ASSDPGGLYSNQPQH
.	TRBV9	ASSASSGRRTGELF
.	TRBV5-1	ASSLNRAYEQY
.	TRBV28	ASSEGRTNEQF
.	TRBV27	ASSRGQYSNQPQH
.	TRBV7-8	ASSPPASGRQETQY
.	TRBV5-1	ASNTGTGPNTGELF
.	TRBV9	ASSVDPTGGTVYEQY
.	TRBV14	ASSQQGARGYT
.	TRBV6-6	ASSYTPPGQF
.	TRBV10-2	ASSEGALSYEQY
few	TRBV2	ASILVSSYEQY
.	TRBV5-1	ASSLDAGGSGANVLT
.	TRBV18	ASSPPSSGIHGYT